A single sample is the source of the 17 T cell receptor beta chains below, sequenced in a study of tumor-infiltrating lymphocytes in primary liver carcinoma. Between roughly 17 and 31 mg of unsorted bulk tissue served as the source from which RNA and DNA were co-extracted. A primer in the constant region served to generate TCR beta cDNA from about 480 ng of total RNA. Construction of TCR beta libraries relied on three successive nested multiplex PCR rounds employing slightly modified ARM-PCR. Running approximately 10 cycles apiece, the first two PCR rounds relied on TRBV1-TRBV30 forward primers together with a C-beta reverse primer. TCRdb re-derived calls from the multiplex PCR reads in MiXCR, one entry per CDR3 protein. The sample shows 50,000 or so distinct CDR3 sequences, around 77% of them seen only once. The sample comprised liver tumor tissue from sampling region 5. Subset indicated: tumor region T5, tumor centre. These receptors originate from a man in his forties with primary liver carcinoma and hepatitis B virus infection.

The chain couples TRBV24-1 to TRBJ2-3; possibly TRBD2 for D (6 bases). The ends were cut back, 5 bases at V and 0 bases at J, with 14 bases in the middle. The CDR3 sequence is 16 residues long. Per the germline V gene, CDR1 is KGHDR and CDR2 is SFDVKD. The CDR3, as DNA: TGTGCCACCAGTGGGAGGGCAACGATTAGCACAGATACGCAGTATTTT. Translated: CATSGRATISTDTQYF.

In the case of this clonotype: Its ends do not fully match the called genes, so a read error is possible. This chain connects TRBV5-1 to TRBJ2-5; D gene ambiguous. The germline V gene has CDR1 SGHRS and CDR2 YFSETQ. This CDR3 is built from 11 residues. As DNA, the CDR3 is TGCGCCAGCAGCTCCGACAAGACTCAGTACTTC. This sequence encodes CASSSDKTQYF.

This clonotype was picked up a small number of times. The chain links TRBV7-2 to TRBJ1-2; weak D call: TRBD1 (6 bases). V was clipped by 0 bases and J by 4 bases, with 12 bases between them. The CDR3 is made up of 15 amino acids. Germline V lookup: CDR1 SGHTA, CDR2 FQGNSA. The CDR3 reads CASSLAMTGAYGYTF. For the CDR3, the DNA is TGTGCCAGCAGCTTAGCTATGACGGGGGCCTATGGCTACACCTTC.

Regarding this clonotype: This may be a read error: a much more frequent sequence differs by one nucleotide. This chain joins TRBV28 and TRBJ2-5; D perhaps matches TRBD1 (6 bases). The CDR3 contains 16 residues. V was shortened by 6 bases and J by 0 bases, with 17 bases between the two germline ends. The germline CDR1 and CDR2 sequences are MDHEN and SYDVKM. Written as DNA, the CDR3 is TGTGCCAGCAGACCAGCCGGGACAAGGTACCAAGAGACCCAGTACTTC. Amino acid sequence: CASRPAGTRYQETQYF.

A note on this clonotype: This CDR3 fails to terminate in the conserved phenylalanine or tryptophan, so it likely reflects a read error. It is unclear where the CDR3 begins or ends on the DNA, so no DNA is shown, and the CDR3 is as TCRdb lists it. V and J are TRBV7-9 and TRBJ2-5. The germline CDR1 and CDR2 sequences are SEHNR and FQNEAQ (reference sequence). The CDR3 has 11 amino acids, counting both end residues. The CDR3 spells CASSLKETQHL.

As concerns this clonotype: Sequence at one end of the junction differs from germline and may be a read error. This sequence joins TRBV10-2 and TRBJ1-5, with D uncertain. The CDR3 has 13 residues. CDR1 is WSHSY, CDR2 SAAADI, per germline. The CDR3: CASIAEFNQPQRF. CDR3 bases: TGCGCCAGCATAGCAGAATTCAATCAGCCCCAGCGTTTT.

As concerns this clonotype: The junction and the germline gene differ at one end; a read error may be behind it. The V gene is TRBV7-9, the J gene TRBJ2-7, with 9 bases lining up with TRBD1. The germline V gene has CDR1 SEHNR and CDR2 FQNEAQ (reference sequence). The CDR3 covers 14 residues. The CDR3 DNA sequence: TGTGTCAGCAGCTCGGGACAGGGTGACAACGAGCAGTACTTC. Protein sequence: CVSSSGQGDNEQYF.

The sample holds one count of this clonotype. In this CDR3 the conserved last residue, phenylalanine or tryptophan, is missing, so a read error is likely. The DNA is left out, because the CDR3 cannot be placed on it with certainty; the CDR3 is given as TCRdb lists it. The rearrangement links TRBV6-2 or TRBV6-3 to TRBJ2-7. The CDR3 contains 13 residues when both ends are counted. CDR1 and CDR2 from the germline V gene are MNHEY and SVGEGT. CDR3 protein: CASSYEVLYEQNL.

As to this clonotype: Its ends do not fully match the called genes, so a read error is possible. The J gene is TRBJ2-3, the V gene TRBV6-2 or TRBV6-3; 12 bases align to TRBD2. CDR1 is MNHEY and CDR2 is SVGEGT in the germline V gene. The CDR3 totals 16 residues. CDR3 residues: CASSSQLAGGSSTQNF. The CDR3, as DNA: TGTGCCAGCAGCAGCCAACTAGCGGGAGGTTCAAGTACACAGAATTTT.

The chain joins TRBV5-8 to TRBJ1-5, with 8 bases aligning to TRBD1. CDR3 size: 15 residues. Germline V CDR1 and CDR2: SGHTS, YDEGEE. The V and J ends lost 5 bases and 2 bases, in that order; junction bases with no gene match: 6. DNA for the CDR3: TGTGCCAGCAGTCAGGGGGCGACGTGCAATCAGCCCCAGCATTTT. This gives the protein CASSQGATCNQPQHF.

The chain links TRBV6-1 to TRBJ2-1, with D possibly TRBD2 on 5 matching bases. This CDR3 contains 15 residues. V dropped 7 bases and J dropped 3 bases, with 16 bases sitting between them. Germline lookup yields CDR1 MNHNS and CDR2 SASEGT. CDR3 amino acids: CASTLGWGVYNEQFF. CDR3 DNA: TGTGCCAGCACCCTAGGCTGGGGAGTCTACAATGAGCAGTTCTTC.

The sample holds one count of this clonotype. The chain is built from TRBV11-2 and TRBJ2-1; TRBD2 matches at 8 bases. V gave up 7 bases and J gave up 6 bases; unmatched junction bases: 14. CDR1 and CDR2 (germline): SGHAT, FQNNGV. The CDR3 sequence is 16 residues long. The CDR3: CASNYPGTSCSNEQFF. The CDR3 DNA follows: TGTGCCAGCAACTACCCCGGGACTAGTTGTAGCAATGAGCAGTTCTTC.

At least ten counts were recorded for this clonotype. The chain combines TRBV5-4 with TRBJ2-1; D gene unclear. The V gene lost 3 bases and the J gene lost 0 bases, with 13 bases spanning the gap. The V gene's germline CDR1 is SGHNT and CDR2 YYREEE (reference sequence). The CDR3 has 16 amino acids. Here the CDR3 reads CASSSTAASSYNEQFF. DNA for the CDR3: TGTGCCAGCAGCTCCACTGCGGCTAGCTCCTACAATGAGCAGTTCTTC.

Points on this clonotype: Possible read error: a much larger clone is one base away. This chain uses TRBV19 with TRBJ2-2; D is unresolved. CDR1 and CDR2 (germline): LNHDA, SQIVND (reference sequence). The CDR3 extends over 14 amino acids. The V and J ends lost 3 bases and 5 bases respectively, with 10 bases between them. The CDR3 coding sequence is TGTGCCAGTAGTATCTCAGCCACGACCGGGGAGCTGTTTTTT. Translated, it gives CASSISATTGELFF. Full variable domain (missing parts from reference TRBV19 and TRBJ2-2): DGGITQSPKYLFRKEGQNVTLSCEQNLNHDAMYWYRQDPGQGLRLIYYSQIVNDFQKGDIAEGYSVSREKKESFPLTVTSAQKNPTAFYLCASSISATTGELFFGEGSRLTVL.

A note on this clonotype: A junction boundary mismatches the germline segment, possibly from a read error. The CDR3 DNA reads as TGTGCCAGCAACTCTCTTGCCAGGACCCTCAGCTACGAGCACTACTTC. It yields the protein CASNSLARTLSYEHYF. The gene calls are TRBV11-2 and TRBJ2-7; D is unresolved. Looked up from germline, CDR1 is SGHAT and CDR2 is FQNNGV. The CDR3 is 16 amino acids.

This clonotype was recorded at least ten times. The chain uses TRBV7-9 and TRBJ1-6, with TRBD1 matching over 7 bases. The CDR3 is 14 amino acids. V shed 4 bases and J 6 bases; nucleotides not matched to a gene: 3. Per the germline V gene, CDR1 is SEHNR and CDR2 is FQNEAQ (reference sequence). The CDR3 region is CASSSQGGNSPLHF. The CDR3 region has the DNA TGTGCCAGCAGCTCTCAGGGGGGTAATTCACCCCTCCACTTT.

This clonotype was detected only a few times. This clone may be a read error of a much larger clone one base away. V gene TRBV6-4 combines with J gene TRBJ2-6; D not certain. The germline gives CDR1 MRHNA, CDR2 SNTAGT. The CDR3 loop spans 14 amino acids. V lost 6 bases to trimming and J lost 5 bases, with 11 bases between them. CDR3 residues: CASSPGPRANVLTF. In DNA form, the CDR3 reads TGTGCCAGCAGCCCCGGCCCGAGGGCCAACGTCCTGACTTTC.